A selection of T cell receptor beta chains follows, all from one sample in a study of blood T cells in healthy people across ages. MiXCR, applied by TCRdb to the 5' RACE reads, yields one record per CDR3 protein. The data hold 1.5 million to 2 million distinct CDR3 sequences, with about 39% observed a single time. The specimen sequenced was blood. These TCRs come from a human donor in good health. The CDR3 runs from the conserved cysteine through the conserved F or W. The D gene is left open where the match is weak. Expanded clones are given a class, and other clones once, few, many or no size at all.

d_call	v_call	clone_size	j_call	cdr3_nt	cdr3_aa
NA	TRBV7-9	NA	TRBJ1-1	TGTGCCAGCAAGGTTGGGGCCGAGCCTTTTGAAGCTTTCTTT	CASKVGAEPFEAFF
NA	TRBV29-1	many	TRBJ2-4	TGCAGCGTTGCCGGTTCCTCCCGTGGGGAACAGTACTTC	CSVAGSSRGEQYF
NA	TRBV6-1	NA	TRBJ2-1	TGTGCCAGCAGCGCCGTCGGGGTTAAGGGAGATGAGCAGTTCTTC	CASSAVGVKGDEQFF
NA	TRBV6-5	few	TRBJ1-6	TGTGCCAGCAGTTCCTATCCTGGCTATAATTCACCCCTCCACTTT	CASSSYPGYNSPLHF
TRBD2	TRBV10-3	NA	TRBJ2-1	TGTGCCACCGTCGGCGGAGCGGGGGGGGAGCAGTTCTTC	CATVGGAGGEQFF
NA	TRBV12-3/TRBV12-4	NA	TRBJ1-3	TGTGCCAGCAGTTTTAAGGTTGAGGAGAACACCATATATTTT	CASSFKVEENTIYF
NA	TRBV21-1	few	TRBJ2-1	TGTGCCAGCAGCACCAGACTAGCGACGTACAATGAGCAGTTCTTC	CASSTRLATYNEQFF
TRBD1	TRBV6-5	NA	TRBJ1-2	TGTGCCAGCAGTTACCAGGGGGGGGCGGTCACCTTC	CASSYQGGAVTF
NA	TRBV7-2	NA	TRBJ1-4	TGTGCCAGCAGCTCAGCGACTAATGAAAAACTGTTTTTT	CASSSATNEKLFF
NA	TRBV20-1	NA	TRBJ2-7	TGCAGTACTAGAGATAATAACCTCGGGTACGAGCAGTACTTC	CSTRDNNLGYEQYF
NA	TRBV5-1	NA	TRBJ1-2	TGCGCCAGCAGCTTCGACCCCAACTATGGCTACACCTTC	CASSFDPNYGYTF
TRBD2	TRBV7-6	NA	TRBJ2-4	TGTGCCAGCAGCTTAAGCCTCTTCAAACCGGGACTAGGATTCTATGAGCAGTACTTC	CASSLSLFKPGLGFYEQYF
TRBD2	TRBV10-3	NA	TRBJ2-5	TGTGCCATCAGTGAAGGAGGGGAGGGGACCAAGGAGACCCAGTACTTC	CAISEGGEGTKETQYF
TRBD1	TRBV29-1	many	TRBJ2-5	TGCAGCGTTGAAGGGACAGGGCAAGAGACCCAGTACTTC	CSVEGTGQETQYF
TRBD1	TRBV29-1	NA	TRBJ1-2	TGCAGCGTTGGGGACAGGTTAGGTGGCTACACCTTC	CSVGDRLGGYTF
NA	TRBV4-3	NA	TRBJ1-2	TGCGCCAGCAACGACCGGGCAGGGGACTATGGCTACACCTTC	CASNDRAGDYGYTF
NA	TRBV9	NA	TRBJ2-5	TGTGCCAGCAGCGTACAGGACTATGCACAAGAGACCCAGTACTTC	CASSVQDYAQETQYF
NA	TRBV5-1	few	TRBJ1-2	TGCGCCAGCAGCTTACAGGGTTATGACTATGGCTACACCTTC	CASSLQGYDYGYTF
NA	TRBV7-6	many	TRBJ1-1	TGTGCCAGCAGCTTCCACGGGGGTGACACTGAAGCTTTCTTT	CASSFHGGDTEAFF
NA	TRBV6-1	NA	TRBJ1-5	TGTGCCAGCAGTGAAGCTTTGGGGTATAGCAATCAGCCCCAGCATTTT	CASSEALGYSNQPQHF
TRBD1	TRBV20-1	NA	TRBJ1-5	TGCAGTGCCCATCTCCCCGGGACAGATAGCAATCAGCCCCAGCATTTT	CSAHLPGTDSNQPQHF
NA	TRBV7-2	NA	TRBJ2-1	TGTGCCAGCAGCTTAGCGGGCGAACCCTCCTACAATGAGCAGTTCTTC	CASSLAGEPSYNEQFF
TRBD1	TRBV6-5	NA	TRBJ1-2	TGTGCCAGCAGTTATTCTGCCCTCAAAAACAGGGGGTTTGACTATGGCTACACCTTC	CASSYSALKNRGFDYGYTF
TRBD2	TRBV12-3/TRBV12-4	few	TRBJ2-3	TGTGCCAGCACCCCGGAGGGGACTAGCGAACATACGCAGTATTTT	CASTPEGTSEHTQYF
TRBD2	TRBV10-3	few	TRBJ2-1	TGTGCCATCAGTATAGCGGGGGGCTACAATGAGCAGTTCTTC	CAISIAGGYNEQFF
TRBD1	TRBV30	NA	TRBJ1-5	TGTGCCTGGAGTGAGGGGACAGGGAATCAGCCCCAGCATTTT	CAWSEGTGNQPQHF
TRBD1	TRBV11-1	many	TRBJ2-1	TGTGCCAGCAGCTTGAACAGGGGGGCCCTTAATGAGCAGTTCTTC	CASSLNRGALNEQFF
NA	TRBV4-1	NA	TRBJ1-1	TGCGCCAGCAGCCAAGTGTCCGGGGAAATGGCCACTGAAGCTTTCTTT	CASSQVSGEMATEAFF
NA	TRBV2	NA	TRBJ2-3	TGTGCCAGCAGTGCCGAACCAGATACGCAGTATTTT	CASSAEPDTQYF
TRBD2	TRBV29-1	once	TRBJ2-4	TGCAGCGCCCCGGGAGCGGGGAAAAACATTCAGTACTTC	CSAPGAGKNIQYF
TRBD1	TRBV20-1	NA	TRBJ2-4	TGCAGTGCTAGAGATCTCACAGGGGGGAGAAACATTCAGTACTTC	CSARDLTGGRNIQYF
TRBD1	TRBV4-3	few	TRBJ1-2	TGCGCCAGCAGCCAAGGACAGGGTCACTATGGCCACACCTTC	CASSQGQGHYGHTF
NA	TRBV7-2	NA	TRBJ2-5	TGTGCCAGCAGCTTAGCTGGGCCTCAGGTGGGGACCCAGTACTTC	CASSLAGPQVGTQYF
NA	TRBV7-2	NA	TRBJ1-5	TGTGCCAGCAGCTTAGGGGGAGATCGGCAGCCCCAGCATTTT	CASSLGGDRQPQHF
NA	TRBV29-1	NA	TRBJ1-2	TGCAGCGTTTGGGACGGCCAGAGGAATGGCTACACCTTC	CSVWDGQRNGYTF
NA	TRBV28	NA	TRBJ1-2	TGTGCCAGCAGGGATGGGGGGATTAACTATGGCTACACCTTC	CASRDGGINYGYTF
TRBD1	TRBV4-1	few	TRBJ1-2	TGCGCCAGCAGCCAACCCGGGACAGGGAGAGGCTACACCTTC	CASSQPGTGRGYTF
TRBD1	TRBV4-1	NA	TRBJ1-2	TGCGCCAGCAGCCAGGACTACAGGGGGCTAGGGTATGGCTACACCTTC	CASSQDYRGLGYGYTF
NA	TRBV12-3/TRBV12-4	NA	TRBJ2-1	TGTGCCAGCAATCCTATACCGGGTGTGGAGAGGAGCTCCTACAATGAGCAGTTCTTC	CASNPIPGVERSSYNEQFF
TRBD1	TRBV6-2/TRBV6-3	NA	TRBJ1-5	TGTGCCAGCAGCGATGCTGCTCACAGGGGGCAGGGCAATCAGCCCCAGCATTTT	CASSDAAHRGQGNQPQHF
TRBD1	TRBV20-1	few	TRBJ1-1	TGCAGTGCCCATTCGGGACAGTACACTGAAGCTTTCTTT	CSAHSGQYTEAFF
NA	TRBV29-1	few	TRBJ2-5	TGCAGCGTTTTACTAGCAGTTGAGACCCAGTACTTC	CSVLLAVETQYF
TRBD2	TRBV7-6	NA	TRBJ2-1	TGTGCCAGCAGCTTAACCCCGCCGCTTAGCGGGGGGGCTAAGGCCTACAATGAGCAGTTCTTC	CASSLTPPLSGGAKAYNEQFF
NA	TRBV20-1	once	TRBJ2-1	TGCAGTGCTAGAGATTACGGCGGTGAATCCTACAATGAGCAGTTCTTC	CSARDYGGESYNEQFF
TRBD1	TRBV19	NA	TRBJ1-5	TGTGCCAGTAATCCACAGGGGATTGGCAATCAGCCCCAGCATTTT	CASNPQGIGNQPQHF
NA	TRBV12-3/TRBV12-4	few	TRBJ2-3	TGTGCCAGCAGTTCGCTGGAGGGTACGCAGTATTTT	CASSSLEGTQYF
NA	TRBV5-1	NA	TRBJ1-4	TGCGCCAGCAGCTCAAAGACAGGCGGTAATGAAAAACTGTTTTTT	CASSSKTGGNEKLFF
NA	TRBV12-3/TRBV12-4	NA	TRBJ1-1	TGTGCCAGCAGTATGGACGGGATAGCAGTGAACACTGAAGCTTTCTTT	CASSMDGIAVNTEAFF